This section outlines one T cell receptor (beta chain) sequence together with its context. Germline CDR1 is SGHTA and CDR2 is FQGNSA. The CDR3 has 13 residues. Trimming removed 2 bases at V and 4 bases at J, with 8 bases between. In the PCR, 60 Vbeta and 13 Jbeta primers were used. Data came from immunoSEQ multiplex PCR; TCRdb stores just in-frame clones and leaves some out. The sample lists a few hundred thousand clones, about 83% occurring once. The data originate from a study of cytomegalovirus exposure and HLA in healthy donors. This sequence was found in a girl aged 5-17 years in good health and CMV-seronegative. V gene TRBV7-2 combines with J gene TRBJ1-1; D gene uncertain. The material sequenced was PBMCs. CDR3 region: CASSLHGGTEAFF. The CDR3 region has the DNA TGTGCCAGCAGCTTACACGGCGGCACTGAAGCTTTCTTT.